Listed below are T cell receptor beta chains from one sample, sequenced in a study of identical twins. TCRdb called the 5' RACE reads again in MiXCR, with one record for every CDR3 protein. The table includes around 450,000 distinct CDR3 sequences, around 14% detected once. These data were also reused for a study on yellow fever vaccine responses in identical twins.

Material for sequencing was CD4+ T cells sorted from blood. The receptors stem from a woman aged 18 to 35 in good health. The CDR3 runs from the conserved cysteine through the conserved F or W. A D gene is named only where the DNA matches it firmly. Clone size, where shown, is once, few, many, or a class for clones that have expanded.

abundance: few; v_gene: TRBV12-3/TRBV12-4; d_gene: TRBD2; len: 15; j_gene: TRBJ2-7; CDR3aa: CASTYSGRMAYEQYF; CDR3nt: TGTGCCAGCACCTATAGCGGGAGGATGGCATACGAGCAGTACTTC
abundance: few; v_gene: TRBV12-3/TRBV12-4; d_gene: NA; len: 13; j_gene: TRBJ1-2; CDR3aa: CASRFTGINDYTF; CDR3nt: TGTGCCAGCAGGTTTACAGGGATCAACGACTACACCTTC
abundance: few; v_gene: TRBV5-1; d_gene: TRBD2; len: 15; j_gene: TRBJ2-7; CDR3aa: CASSLVGTSVTEQYF; CDR3nt: TGCGCCAGCAGCTTGGTTGGGACTAGCGTTACGGAGCAGTACTTC
abundance: few; v_gene: TRBV20-1; d_gene: TRBD1; len: 16; j_gene: TRBJ1-5; CDR3aa: CSARDGQAPRNQPQHF; CDR3nt: TGCAGTGCTAGAGACGGACAGGCGCCCCGCAATCAGCCCCAGCATTTT
abundance: NA; v_gene: TRBV15; d_gene: TRBD2; len: 14; j_gene: TRBJ2-5; CDR3aa: CATSTTGLAVTQYF; CDR3nt: TGTGCCACCAGCACTACGGGACTAGCGGTCACCCAGTACTTC
abundance: few; v_gene: TRBV5-1; d_gene: TRBD2; len: 15; j_gene: TRBJ2-5; CDR3aa: CASSLALAGGETQYF; CDR3nt: TGCGCCAGCAGCTTGGCCCTAGCGGGAGGAGAGACCCAGTACTTC
abundance: NA; v_gene: TRBV7-9; d_gene: NA; len: 15; j_gene: TRBJ2-5; CDR3aa: CASSLDGTDQETQYF; CDR3nt: TGTGCCAGCAGCTTAGATGGGACGGACCAAGAGACCCAGTACTTC
abundance: few; v_gene: TRBV29-1; d_gene: NA; len: 11; j_gene: TRBJ2-5; CDR3aa: CSATQVETQYF; CDR3nt: TGCAGCGCAACACAGGTGGAGACCCAGTACTTC
abundance: many; v_gene: TRBV5-5; d_gene: NA; len: 15; j_gene: TRBJ2-2; CDR3aa: CASSLVLWGTGELFF; CDR3nt: TGTGCCAGCAGCTTGGTACTTTGGGGAACCGGGGAGCTGTTTTTT
abundance: few; v_gene: TRBV2; d_gene: TRBD1; len: 15; j_gene: TRBJ2-7; CDR3aa: CASSASGTGGYEQYF; CDR3nt: TGTGCCAGCAGTGCCTCCGGGACAGGGGGCTACGAGCAGTACTTC
abundance: few; v_gene: TRBV20-1; d_gene: NA; len: 16; j_gene: TRBJ2-3; CDR3aa: CSGTSGSSSSTDTQYF; CDR3nt: TGCAGTGGAACAAGCGGAAGTTCATCTAGCACAGATACGCAGTATTTT
abundance: few; v_gene: TRBV10-3; d_gene: NA; len: 13; j_gene: TRBJ2-3; CDR3aa: CAIQTSSSDTQYF; CDR3nt: TGTGCCATCCAAACCTCTAGTTCTGATACGCAGTATTTT
abundance: few; v_gene: TRBV20-1; d_gene: NA; len: 12; j_gene: TRBJ2-5; CDR3aa: CSAPSGPETQYF; CDR3nt: TGCAGTGCTCCGTCGGGGCCCGAGACCCAGTACTTC
abundance: NA; v_gene: TRBV27; d_gene: NA; len: 13; j_gene: TRBJ2-2; CDR3aa: CASNLAPSRELFF; CDR3nt: TGTGCCAGCAACCTGGCGCCCTCCCGGGAGCTGTTTTTT
abundance: few; v_gene: TRBV6-1; d_gene: TRBD2; len: 14; j_gene: TRBJ2-7; CDR3aa: CASSTLGRAYEQYF; CDR3nt: TGTGCCAGCAGCACCTTAGGGAGGGCCTACGAGCAGTACTTC
abundance: NA; v_gene: TRBV20-1; d_gene: NA; len: 16; j_gene: TRBJ2-5; CDR3aa: CSASPHRASSRETQYF; CDR3nt: TGCAGTGCTAGCCCCCACCGGGCCTCGAGTAGAGAGACCCAGTACTTC
abundance: few; v_gene: TRBV6-5; d_gene: NA; len: 14; j_gene: TRBJ2-3; CDR3aa: CASSLSLSTDTQYF; CDR3nt: TGTGCCAGCAGCTTATCTTTAAGCACAGATACGCAGTATTTT
abundance: few; v_gene: TRBV12-3/TRBV12-4; d_gene: TRBD2; len: 16; j_gene: TRBJ2-2; CDR3aa: CASSISGRTLIGELFF; CDR3nt: TGTGCCAGCAGTATTAGCGGGAGGACCCTAATAGGGGAGCTGTTTTTT
abundance: NA; v_gene: TRBV11-1; d_gene: TRBD2; len: 18; j_gene: TRBJ2-1; CDR3aa: CASSPGPSGVGWHGEQFF; CDR3nt: TGTGCCAGCAGCCCAGGCCCTAGCGGAGTGGGGTGGCATGGTGAGCAGTTCTTC
abundance: NA; v_gene: TRBV28; d_gene: TRBD1; len: 15; j_gene: TRBJ2-7; CDR3aa: CASSQGTGGFYEQYF; CDR3nt: TGTGCCAGCAGTCAAGGGACAGGGGGCTTCTACGAGCAGTACTTC
abundance: NA; v_gene: TRBV18; d_gene: NA; len: 15; j_gene: TRBJ2-1; CDR3aa: CASSLGMAAEQEQFF; CDR3nt: TGTGCCAGCTCACTGGGCATGGCAGCCGAACAGGAGCAGTTCTTC
abundance: many; v_gene: TRBV20-1; d_gene: TRBD1; len: 13; j_gene: TRBJ1-2; CDR3aa: CSGSQGAGYGYTF; CDR3nt: TGCAGTGGTTCACAGGGGGCGGGCTATGGCTACACCTTC
abundance: NA; v_gene: TRBV6-2/TRBV6-3; d_gene: NA; len: 19; j_gene: TRBJ2-1; CDR3aa: CASSSPIGLTGLSYNEQFF; CDR3nt: TGTGCCAGCAGTTCCCCCATAGGGCTGACGGGCCTCTCCTACAATGAGCAGTTCTTC
abundance: few; v_gene: TRBV29-1; d_gene: NA; len: 12; j_gene: TRBJ1-2; CDR3aa: CSVEFPQGGYTF; CDR3nt: TGCAGCGTTGAATTCCCCCAGGGTGGCTACACCTTC
abundance: NA; v_gene: TRBV7-3; d_gene: TRBD1; len: 17; j_gene: TRBJ2-3; CDR3aa: CASSLQDRFNSTDTQYF; CDR3nt: TGTGCCAGCAGCCTGCAGGACAGGTTTAATAGCACAGATACGCAGTATTTT
abundance: many; v_gene: TRBV12-3/TRBV12-4; d_gene: NA; len: 11; j_gene: TRBJ2-1; CDR3aa: CASSFAYEQFF; CDR3nt: TGTGCCAGCAGTTTTGCCTATGAGCAGTTCTTC
abundance: NA; v_gene: TRBV15; d_gene: NA; len: 14; j_gene: TRBJ2-2; CDR3aa: CATSREQGSGELFF; CDR3nt: TGTGCCACCAGCAGAGAACAGGGATCCGGGGAGCTGTTTTTT
abundance: NA; v_gene: TRBV2; d_gene: NA; len: 13; j_gene: TRBJ2-5; CDR3aa: CASSGDRLGTQYF; CDR3nt: TGTGCCAGCAGTGGAGACAGACTCGGGACCCAGTACTTC
abundance: NA; v_gene: TRBV25-1; d_gene: TRBD2; len: 16; j_gene: TRBJ2-3; CDR3aa: CASSESAGVITDTQYF; CDR3nt: TGTGCCAGCAGTGAAAGTGCGGGAGTGATAACAGATACGCAGTATTTT
abundance: NA; v_gene: TRBV6-5; d_gene: TRBD2; len: 19; j_gene: TRBJ2-4; CDR3aa: CASSYRSSGRAEAKNIQYF; CDR3nt: TGTGCCAGCAGTTACAGATCTAGCGGGAGGGCCGAAGCCAAAAACATTCAGTACTTC
abundance: NA; v_gene: TRBV2; d_gene: TRBD1; len: 15; j_gene: TRBJ2-5; CDR3aa: CASRDRGRFGETQYF; CDR3nt: TGTGCCAGCAGGGACAGGGGGCGATTTGGAGAGACCCAGTACTTC
abundance: NA; v_gene: TRBV18; d_gene: NA; len: 13; j_gene: TRBJ2-7; CDR3aa: CASSPSRGTEQYF; CDR3nt: TGTGCCAGCTCGCCGTCGCGAGGTACCGAGCAGTACTTC
abundance: NA; v_gene: TRBV24-1; d_gene: NA; len: 15; j_gene: TRBJ2-2; CDR3aa: CATSLDGRSAGELFF; CDR3nt: TGTGCCACCAGTCTAGACGGCCGTTCCGCCGGGGAGCTGTTTTTT
abundance: few; v_gene: TRBV29-1; d_gene: NA; len: 13; j_gene: TRBJ2-5; CDR3aa: CSVDRVNQETQYF; CDR3nt: TGCAGCGTTGACCGGGTAAACCAAGAGACCCAGTACTTC
abundance: many; v_gene: TRBV12-3/TRBV12-4; d_gene: NA; len: 12; j_gene: TRBJ2-7; CDR3aa: CASKTSSYEQYF; CDR3nt: TGTGCCAGCAAGACTAGTTCCTACGAGCAGTACTTC
abundance: NA; v_gene: TRBV15; d_gene: TRBD2; len: 19; j_gene: TRBJ2-3; CDR3aa: CATSGRTSGALLSTDTQYF; CDR3nt: TGTGCCACCAGCGGCAGGACTAGCGGGGCTCTACTTAGCACAGATACGCAGTATTTT
abundance: few; v_gene: TRBV7-8; d_gene: TRBD1; len: 16; j_gene: TRBJ2-3; CDR3aa: CASSLQPGGSTDTQYF; CDR3nt: TGTGCCAGCAGCTTACAGCCAGGGGGAAGCACAGATACGCAGTATTTT
abundance: NA; v_gene: TRBV2; d_gene: TRBD1; len: 16; j_gene: TRBJ2-5; CDR3aa: CASRSQDRGRQETQYF; CDR3nt: TGTGCCAGCAGAAGCCAGGACAGGGGGCGGCAAGAGACCCAGTACTTC
abundance: few; v_gene: TRBV29-1; d_gene: TRBD1; len: 12; j_gene: TRBJ2-4; CDR3aa: CSGGTGENIQYF; CDR3nt: TGCAGTGGAGGGACAGGAGAAAACATTCAGTACTTC
abundance: few; v_gene: TRBV28; d_gene: TRBD1; len: 17; j_gene: TRBJ2-1; CDR3aa: CASSTTDRVSSYNEQFF; CDR3nt: TGTGCCAGCAGTACGACGGACAGGGTCAGCTCCTACAATGAGCAGTTCTTC
abundance: few; v_gene: TRBV11-3; d_gene: TRBD2; len: 15; j_gene: TRBJ2-2; CDR3aa: CASSLGGSDTGELFF; CDR3nt: TGTGCCAGCAGCTTGGGCGGGAGCGACACCGGGGAGCTGTTTTTT
abundance: few; v_gene: TRBV7-2; d_gene: NA; len: 12; j_gene: TRBJ1-1; CDR3aa: CASSLGFTEAFF; CDR3nt: TGTGCCAGCAGCTTAGGGTTTACTGAAGCTTTCTTT